A single T cell receptor (beta chain) is shown here with its context. Trimming stripped 4 bases from V and 4 bases from J, with 16 bases between. Germline values: CDR1 SQVTM, CDR2 ANQGSEA. The CDR3 spans 15 residues. The method was immunoSEQ multiplex PCR; TCRdb's version includes in-frame clones alone and lacks a portion of them. This table has over 85,000 clones, less than 90% appearing once. The data were taken from a study of T cell responses to AZD1222 COVID-19 vaccine. In the study overall: Pooling of second doses given at about 4 or about 12 weeks was done.

The chain employs TRBV29-1 and TRBJ1-4; unclear D gene. Sequenced here: peripheral blood, sampled on day 0 of AZD1222 vaccination. This receptor was obtained from an adult in good health. The CDR3 nucleotides read TGCAGCGTTGGTCTTTTTCTGGGGAGTAATGAAAAACTGTTTTTT. Its protein product is CSVGLFLGSNEKLFF.